These T cell receptor beta chains were read from a single sample in a study of blood T cell repertoires in COVID-19. TCRdb's copy holds only in-frame clones and misses some; the assay was immunoSEQ multiplex PCR. The data contain just over 35,000 clones, about 88% of them singletons. Specimen: peripheral blood. These receptors were obtained from a human donor in a cohort sampled during active COVID-19. The CDR3 runs from the conserved cysteine through the conserved F or W. Fields, in order: V gene, D gene, J gene, CDR3 length, CDR3 DNA, CDR3 protein. A D gene is named only where the DNA matches it firmly.

>TRBV11-2|TRBD1|TRBJ2-7|16
TGTGCCAGCAGCTTAGTTTTCGGGACAGGGCCTCGGGAGCAGTACTTC
CASSLVFGTGPREQYF
>TRBV25-1|-|TRBJ2-5|16
TGTGCCAGCAGCGCCCACGGGGATGGGACTCGAGAGACCCAGTACTTC
CASSAHGDGTRETQYF
>TRBV5-8|-|TRBJ1-2|13
TGTGCCAGCAGCTTACTGACAGGAGATGGCTACACCTTC
CASSLLTGDGYTF
>TRBV11-2|TRBD1|TRBJ2-7|15
TGTGCCAGCAGCCGGCCGGGACAGGGGTTGTACGAGCAGTACTTC
CASSRPGQGLYEQYF
>TRBV9|-|TRBJ1-1|13
TGTGCCAGCAGCGCGCTGACTTACACTGAAGCTTTCTTT
CASSALTYTEAFF
>TRBV5-6|TRBD2|TRBJ2-1|15
TGTGCCAGCAGCTTGGCTCTAGCGGGGTTCGATGAGCAGTTCTTC
CASSLALAGFDEQFF
>TRBV5-1|-|TRBJ2-5|12
TGCGCCAGCCGCAGGGATAGGGAGACCCAGTACTTC
CASRRDRETQYF
>TRBV28|-|TRBJ1-3|15
TGTGCCAGCAGTCCCCCCGGGATGTCTGGAAACACCATATATTTT
CASSPPGMSGNTIYF
>TRBV3-1/TRBV3-2|-|TRBJ1-2|14
TGTGCCAGCAGCCAACTCAGGGGCGCTGGTGGCTACACCTTC
CASSQLRGAGGYTF
>TRBV12-3/TRBV12-4|-|TRBJ1-2|13
TGTGCCAGCAGTACACATCGGCGGGGACTCACCGGCTTC
CASSTHRRGLTGF
>TRBV9|TRBD2|TRBJ2-7|21
TGTGCCAGCAGCGCCCTCGGGGGGATTGGACTAGCGGGGGCCCCTCCCTACGAGCAGTACTTC
CASSALGGIGLAGAPPYEQYF
>TRBV2|-|TRBJ1-1|15
TGTGCCAGCAGGACGCTGACGGGTCGCGGCACTGAAGCTTTCTTT
CASRTLTGRGTEAFF
>TRBV7-6|-|TRBJ2-2|15
TGTGCCAGCAGCCACCCCCGGGGGGCCACCGGGGAGCTGTTTTTT
CASSHPRGATGELFF
>TRBV6-6|TRBD1|TRBJ1-5|15
TGTGCCAGCAGTTCAACAGGGGTTAGCAATCAGCCCCAGCATTTT
CASSSTGVSNQPQHF
>TRBV19|TRBD1|TRBJ1-5|14
TGTGCCAGTAGCCGGACAGGGTACAATCAGCCCCAGCATTTT
CASSRTGYNQPQHF
>TRBV25-1|TRBD1|TRBJ1-2|15
TGTGCCAGCAGTGCGAGACAGGGGAGTCTCGATGGCTACACCTTC
CASSARQGSLDGYTF
>TRBV15|-|TRBJ1-6|17
TGTGCCACCAGCAGAGATTTCCTTTATCAGGGCAATTCACCCCTCCACTTT
CATSRDFLYQGNSPLHF
>TRBV2|-|TRBJ1-1|16
TGTGCCAGCAGGGGTTCAACGACTGGCAGGAACACTGAAGCTTTCTTT
CASRGSTTGRNTEAFF
>TRBV2|-|TRBJ2-7|15
TGTGCCAGCAGAGTATTAGCGGCGAGCTCCTACGAGCAGTACTTC
CASRVLAASSYEQYF
>TRBV5-1|-|TRBJ1-2|17
TGCGCCAGCAGCGAACTCGGCCCATGGGGGGGACTGGATGGCTACACCTTC
CASSELGPWGGLDGYTF
>TRBV11-2|-|TRBJ2-5|14
TGTGCCAGCAGCTTAAAGATAGCGCAAGAGACCCAGTACTTC
CASSLKIAQETQYF
>TRBV5-6|-|TRBJ1-4|17
TGTGCCAGCAGCTTGGCCCCTCGGGGAGCAGCTAATGAAAAACTGTTTTTT
CASSLAPRGAANEKLFF